Below, 32 T cell receptor beta chains from the same sample are listed, as sequenced in a study of blood T cell repertoires in COVID-19. Sequenced by immunoSEQ multiplex PCR; TCRdb stores in-frame clones only, minus some. The sample carries 200,000 to 300,000 clones, 85% to 90% recorded once. Sequencing used PBMCs or T cells enriched from blood (not recorded which). These receptors came from a man aged 40-49 years who had recovered from COVID-19.

V and J are TRBV11-2 and TRBJ2-7; D is unresolved. The ends were cut back, 4 bases at V and 3 bases at J, with 7 bases in the middle. Germline assignment: CDR1 SGHAT and CDR2 FQNNGV. CDR3 length: 12 residues. The CDR3 protein is CASSSSGYEQYF. CDR3 DNA sequence: TGTGCCAGCAGCTCGTCGGGCTACGAGCAGTACTTC. Looking up the rest from reference TRBV11-2 and TRBJ2-7 gives the full variable domain: EAGVAQSPRYKIIEKRQSVAFWCNPISGHATLYWYQQILGQGPKLLIQFQNNGVVDDSQLPKDRFSAERLKGVDSTLKIQPAKLEDSAVYLCASSSSGYEQYFGPGTRLTVT.

This chain joins TRBV20-1 and TRBJ2-3; the D gene is possibly TRBD2 (5 bases). The V and J ends lost 3 bases and 9 bases respectively, with 13 bases between them. The length of the CDR3 is 12 residues. Looked up from germline, CDR1 is DFQATT and CDR2 is SNEGSKA (reference sequence). In nucleotides, the CDR3 is TGCAGTGCTAGTCCGAGGCCGGGGACGCAGTATTTT. Its protein product is CSASPRPGTQYF.

The sample holds a few counts of this clone. This CDR3 is CASSRRGNTGELFF. The CDR3 DNA is TGCGCCAGCAGTCGCAGGGGGAACACCGGGGAGCTGTTTTTT. J is TRBJ2-2 and V is TRBV4-3; possibly TRBD1 for D (6 bases). Germline CDR1 and CDR2: LGHNA and YSLEER. V gave up 6 bases and J gave up 1 base, with 9 bases separating them. This CDR3 has 14 amino acids.

V usage is TRBV19 and J usage is TRBJ1-5; 7 bases are shared with TRBD1. This CDR3 comprises 15 residues. Germline V lookup: CDR1 LNHDA, CDR2 SQIVND (reference sequence). The V segment lost 7 bases and the J segment 0 bases; nucleotides outside the gene matches: 6. Written as DNA, the CDR3 is TGTGCCAGTACAACCGGGACAGATAGCAATCAGCCCCAGCATTTT. It specifies CASTTGTDSNQPQHF.

This chain links TRBV29-1 with TRBJ1-2, with TRBD1 as a possible D gene (6 bases). Germline assignment: CDR1 SQVTM and CDR2 ANQGSEA. V shed 6 bases and J shed 5 bases, with 13 bases lying between them. The CDR3 contains 12 residues. CDR3 DNA sequence: TGCAGCGTCGGGGAAACAGGGTATGGCTACACCTTC. Its translation: CSVGETGYGYTF.

This clone was recorded only once. The chain employs TRBV6-5 and TRBJ2-7, with 8 bases fitting TRBD1. The CDR3 totals 15 residues. After removal of 7 bases from V and 8 bases from J, the junction contained 16 bases not matched to a gene. The germline CDR1 and CDR2 sequences are MNHEY and SVGAGI. CDR3 sequence reads: CASKGTGPLVGQQYF. CDR3 in DNA: TGTGCCAGCAAAGGGACAGGTCCCCTCGTGGGCCAGCAGTACTTC.

J is TRBJ1-6 and V is TRBV6-2 or TRBV6-3; a weak D match, TRBD1 (5 bases). V lost 4 bases and J 0 bases, leaving 13 bases between the germline ends. Germline V gene lookup returns CDR1 MNHEY and CDR2 SVGEGT. CDR3 length equals 17 residues. The CDR3 DNA is TGTGCCAGCAGTTCTCACCTAGACAGCTCCTATAATTCACCCCTCCACTTT. Its protein product is CASSSHLDSSYNSPLHF.

The chain has TRBV2 and TRBJ1-2, with 8 positions matching TRBD1. The CDR3 consists of 15 residues. The trim removed 2 bases at V and 4 bases at J, leaving 6 bases unmatched. Germline V lookup: CDR1 SNHLY, CDR2 FYNNEI. The CDR3 is CASSERTGKSYGYTF. The CDR3, as DNA: TGTGCCAGCAGTGAAAGGACAGGGAAGAGCTATGGCTACACCTTC.

The chain combines TRBV3-1 (or the pseudogene TRBV3-2) with TRBJ1-2; possibly TRBD1 for D (6 bases). V was pared by 5 bases and J by 4 bases, with 17 bases between. The germline CDR1 and CDR2 sequences are LGHDT and YNNKEL (reference sequence). This CDR3 has 15 amino acids. The CDR3: CASSDNRAFIYGYTF. CDR3 nucleotide sequence: TGTGCCAGCAGCGATAACAGGGCTTTCATCTATGGCTACACCTTC.

This chain links TRBV9 with TRBJ2-3; 11 bases are a match to TRBD2. The J segment lost 4 bases and the V segment lost 7 bases, leaving 5 bases of the junction unmatched. The length of the CDR3 is 14 residues. Germline-derived CDR1 and CDR2 are SGDLS and YYNGEE. CDR3 DNA: TGTGCCAGCTCCCGACTAGCGGGGCCAGATACGCAGTATTTT. It encodes CASSRLAGPDTQYF. Complete variable domain (other parts from reference TRBV9 and TRBJ2-3): DSGVTQTPKHLITATGQRVTLRCSPRSGDLSVYWYQQSLDQGLQFLIQYYNGEERAKGNILERFSAQQFPDLHSELNLSSLELGDSALYFCASSRLAGPDTQYFGPGTRLTVL.

This clone was counted once. The chain combines TRBV29-1 with TRBJ2-6; D perhaps matches TRBD1 (6 bases). CDR3 length equals 17 residues. V shed 7 bases and J shed 0 bases, with 19 bases lying between them. CDR1 is SQVTM and CDR2 is ANQGSEA in the germline V gene. The CDR3 is CSAAQGPLSSGANVLTF. The CDR3 region has the DNA TGCAGCGCCGCCCAGGGGCCACTGAGCTCTGGGGCCAACGTCCTGACTTTC.

This clone was picked up one time. V gene TRBV7-8 combines with J gene TRBJ1-4, with unresolved D. The CDR3 is 14 amino acids. Germline values: CDR1 SGHVS, CDR2 FQNEAQ. Trimming removed 5 bases from V and 10 bases from J, with 17 bases in between. CDR3: CASSPSRVVGKLFF. The CDR3, as DNA: TGTGCCAGCAGCCCGAGTCGGGTAGTTGGAAAACTGTTTTTT.

The chain has TRBV11-2 and TRBJ2-3; 11 bases align to TRBD2. CDR3 length equals 18 residues. Germline CDR1 reads SGHAT; CDR2 reads FQNNGV. With 1 base clipped from V and 2 bases from J, the junction kept 8 bases outside the gene matches. CDR3 sequence reads: CASSLAWLAGGSTDTQYF. CDR3 DNA: TGTGCCAGCAGCTTAGCGTGGTTAGCGGGAGGGTCCACAGATACGCAGTATTTT.

This chain's CDR3 is CASSRNNRVEQFF. CDR3 bases: TGTGCCAGCAGCCGCAATAACAGGGTTGAGCAGTTCTTC. The V call is TRBV6-6, the J call TRBJ2-1, with TRBD1 as a possible D gene (6 bases). Per the germline V gene, CDR1 is MNHNY and CDR2 is SVGAGI (reference sequence). The V and J ends lost 6 bases and 9 bases respectively, with 15 bases between them. CDR3 size: 13 residues.

The chain has TRBV5-1 and TRBJ1-2; TRBD1 matches 11 bases. Germline-derived CDR1 and CDR2 are SGHRS and YFSETQ. The CDR3 consists of 13 residues. V lost 6 bases to trimming and J lost 8 bases; unmatched junction nucleotides: 6. The CDR3 DNA sequence: TGCGCCAGCAACCAGGGACAGGGGGAGGGCTACACCTTC. Amino acids: CASNQGQGEGYTF.

V usage is TRBV11-1 and J usage is TRBJ2-5; 9 bases fit TRBD2. The CDR3 has 16 residues. The trim removed 5 bases at V and 2 bases at J, leaving 9 bases unmatched. The germline V gene has CDR1 SGHAT and CDR2 FQDESV (reference sequence). The CDR3 here is CASSQNSGGTQETQYF. For the CDR3, the DNA is TGTGCCAGCAGCCAAAATAGCGGGGGCACACAAGAGACCCAGTACTTC.

The rearrangement links TRBV12-3 or TRBV12-4 to TRBJ2-7; a possible D gene is TRBD2 (5 bases). The V end was cut by 7 bases, the J end by 5 bases, with 15 bases between. This CDR3 has 13 residues. CDR3 sequence: CASTSAGGHEQYF. The CDR3 DNA is TGTGCCAGCACATCGGCCGGAGGCCACGAGCAGTACTTC.

This clone was observed a single time. The chain links TRBV7-6 to TRBJ1-3; tentatively, D is TRBD1 (5 bases). V was pared by 5 bases and J by 0 bases, with 11 bases between. From germline, CDR1 is SGHVS and CDR2 FNYEAQ. The CDR3 is 15 residues long. The CDR3 DNA sequence: TGTGCCAGCAGCCCGGGACTCCACTCTGGAAACACCATATATTTT. This encodes CASSPGLHSGNTIYF.

This clone was counted a single time. At one of its ends the junction is not consistent with the germline gene, which may arise from a read error. The rearrangement links TRBV7-9 to TRBJ2-5, with a weak D call TRBD1 (5 bases). CDR3 size: 12 residues. Germline values: CDR1 SEHNR, CDR2 FQNEAQ (reference sequence). The CDR3 sequence: CASSLAQDLPNF. Written as DNA, the CDR3 is TGTGCCAGCAGCTTAGCACAGGACCTCCCAAACTTC.

The V call is TRBV20-1, the J call TRBJ2-3; D is perhaps TRBD2 (5 bases). The ends were cut back, 3 bases at V and 10 bases at J, with 11 bases in the middle. Germline values: CDR1 DFQATT, CDR2 SNEGSKA (reference sequence). The CDR3 is 11 amino acids. The CDR3 nucleotides read TGCAGTGCTAGGTCAGTCGGGGCGCAGTATTTT. Translating gives CSARSVGAQYF.

CDR3 sequence: CASSQPSGLAGGLNTGELFF. CDR3 nucleotide sequence: TGCGCCAGCAGCCAACCCAGCGGGCTAGCGGGAGGGCTGAACACCGGGGAGCTGTTTTTT. The chain employs TRBV4-1 and TRBJ2-2; 12 bases are shared with TRBD2. CDR1 and CDR2 from the germline V gene are MGHRA and YSYEKL. CDR3 length equals 20 residues. V shed 2 bases, J shed 1 base, and the junction held 11 bases outside the gene matches.

The rearrangement uses TRBV7-2 and TRBJ1-5, with a possible D match to TRBD1 (5 bases). The CDR3 contains 12 residues. Germline values: CDR1 SGHTA, CDR2 FQGNSA. With 3 bases removed from V and 11 bases from J, the gap between germline ends came to 11 bases. DNA of the CDR3: TGTGCCAGCAGCTTTGGGGGGGGAGCCCAGCATTTT. The encoded protein is CASSFGGGAQHF.

V usage is TRBV3-1 (or the pseudogene TRBV3-2) and J usage is TRBJ2-7; D is perhaps TRBD1 (5 bases). Germline values: CDR1 LGHDT, CDR2 YNNKEL (reference sequence). The CDR3 has 12 amino acids. Trimming pared 8 bases from V and 2 bases from J, leaving 10 bases between. CDR3 amino acids: CASGQDTYEQYF. For the CDR3, the DNA is TGTGCCAGCGGACAAGATACCTACGAGCAGTACTTC.

The chain uses TRBV28 and TRBJ1-2; the D is unclear. The ends were cut back, 6 bases at V and 4 bases at J, with 12 bases in the middle. This CDR3 has 13 amino acids. Germline lookup yields CDR1 MDHEN and CDR2 SYDVKM. CDR3 nucleotides: TGTGCCAGCAGAAACGCGGGGAGCTATGGCTACACCTTC. This translates into CASRNAGSYGYTF.

This rearrangement joins TRBV28 to TRBJ2-1; TRBD2 agrees at 7 bases. V was pared by 5 bases and J by 0 bases, with 7 bases of the junction left unmatched. The CDR3 covers 16 residues. Germline CDR1 and CDR2: MDHEN and SYDVKM. In DNA form, the CDR3 reads TGTGCCAGCAGTCCCGGGACTATGTCCTCCTACAATGAGCAGTTCTTC. Amino acid sequence: CASSPGTMSSYNEQFF.

V and J are TRBV4-2 and TRBJ2-5; the D gene is possibly TRBD2 (5 bases). Germline V gene sequence: CDR1 LGHNA, CDR2 YNFKEQ. There are 14 residues in the CDR3. Trimming left V 1 base short and J 5 bases short, with 11 bases between. As DNA, the CDR3 is TGTGCCAGCAGCCAAGGAGGGTTTGGGGAGACCCAGTACTTC. Its translation is CASSQGGFGETQYF.

The V call is TRBV30, the J call TRBJ2-1; maybe TRBD2 (5 bases). Deletions cut 4 bases from V and 1 base from J, with 8 bases between. The CDR3 length is 13 residues. CDR1 and CDR2 from the germline V gene are GTSNPN and SVGIG (reference sequence). The CDR3 DNA sequence: TGTGCCTGGAATCGGGGATCCTACAATGAGCAGTTCTTC. Its protein is CAWNRGSYNEQFF.

J is TRBJ2-2 and V is TRBV9, with a weak D call TRBD2 (5 bases). The V and J ends lost 0 bases and 4 bases respectively, with 16 bases between them. The CDR3 sequence is 17 residues long. Per germline, CDR1 SGDLS and CDR2 YYNGEE. The CDR3 DNA reads TGTGCCAGCAGCGTAGTGGATTTGGGGAGTGGCACCGGGGAGCTGTTTTTT. Translation: CASSVVDLGSGTGELFF.

The CDR3 nucleotides are TGTGCCAGCAGCTTAACGGCTAGCGGGGGGCCTTTTTACAATGAGCAGTTCTTC. Translated: CASSLTASGGPFYNEQFF. The chain is built from TRBV7-3 and TRBJ2-1; 11 positions match TRBD2. Germline V CDR1 and CDR2: SGHTA, FQGTGA. V dropped 0 bases and J dropped 4; count of bases not matched to a gene: 8. The CDR3 is 18 residues long.

The chain employs TRBV7-2 and TRBJ2-5, with a weak D call TRBD1 (5 bases). The CDR3 sequence is 13 residues long. The germline V gene has CDR1 SGHTA and CDR2 FQGNSA. Trimming removed 4 bases from V and 9 bases from J, with 15 bases in between. The CDR3 loop reads CASSSASSRAQYF. The CDR3 nucleotides are TGTGCCAGCAGCTCCGCCAGTAGCAGGGCCCAGTACTTC.

V is TRBV6-2 or TRBV6-3 and J is TRBJ2-2; D is unclear. The CDR3 spans 14 residues. The V end lost 5 bases, the J end lost 5 bases, and 12 bases lay between the germline ends. The V gene's germline CDR1 is MNHEY and CDR2 SVGEGT. The CDR3, as DNA: TGTGCCAGCAGTCGAGACATTAGGACCGGGGAGCTGTTTTTT. As protein: CASSRDIRTGELFF.

The chain has TRBV4-1 and TRBJ2-2; 9 bases map to TRBD1. This CDR3 is 16 amino acids long. The germline V gene encodes CDR1 MGHRA and CDR2 YSYEKL. J gave up 4 bases and V 6 bases, and 9 bases lay outside the gene matches. The CDR3 loop is CASSLPRTGATGELFF. The CDR3 DNA is TGCGCCAGCAGTCTCCCGAGGACAGGGGCCACCGGGGAGCTGTTTTTT.